The rows below give T cell receptor beta chains drawn from one sample of a study of blood T cell repertoires in COVID-19. TCRdb's copy holds only in-frame clones and misses some; the assay was immunoSEQ multiplex PCR. The sample yields about 99,000 clones, about four fifths seen once. The material sequenced was peripheral blood. The receptor source for this set is a man in his sixties with acute or convalescent COVID-19. CDR3s include the opening cysteine and the closing phenylalanine or tryptophan. The order of the fields is J gene, clone size, V gene, D gene, CDR3 protein, CDR3 DNA. A D gene is named only where the DNA matches it firmly. Clone size is given for some rows only: seen once, a few or many times, or a class if the clone is expanded.

j_call: TRBJ2-2
clone_size: NA
v_call: TRBV5-5
d_call: NA
cdr3_aa: CASSLLTGELFF
cdr3_nt: TGTGCCAGCAGCTTGCTGACCGGGGAGCTGTTTTTT

j_call: TRBJ2-5
clone_size: NA
v_call: TRBV4-2
d_call: NA
cdr3_aa: CASSQDRRQETQYF
cdr3_nt: TGTGCCAGCAGCCAAGATAGGAGGCAAGAGACCCAGTACTTC

j_call: TRBJ1-2
clone_size: NA
v_call: TRBV7-9
d_call: NA
cdr3_aa: CASSLPGNYGYTF
cdr3_nt: TGTGCCAGCAGCTTACCAGGAAACTATGGCTACACCTTC

j_call: TRBJ2-1
clone_size: NA
v_call: TRBV30
d_call: TRBD2
cdr3_aa: CAWSRTSGVSYNEQFF
cdr3_nt: TGTGCCTGGAGTCGGACTAGCGGGGTCTCCTACAATGAGCAGTTCTTC

j_call: TRBJ2-1
clone_size: once
v_call: TRBV5-1
d_call: TRBD1
cdr3_aa: CASSNGTVDYNEQFF
cdr3_nt: TGCGCCAGCAGCAACGGGACAGTCGACTACAATGAGCAGTTCTTC

j_call: TRBJ2-2
clone_size: NA
v_call: TRBV3-1/TRBV3-2
d_call: TRBD2
cdr3_aa: CASSQDPLAGEPLRGTGELFF
cdr3_nt: TGTGCCAGCAGCCAAGATCCCCTAGCGGGAGAACCCCTCCGGGGTACCGGGGAGCTGTTTTTT

j_call: TRBJ2-1
clone_size: NA
v_call: TRBV7-9
d_call: TRBD1
cdr3_aa: CASSNRDRGYNEQFF
cdr3_nt: TGTGCCAGCAGCAACCGGGACAGGGGGTACAATGAGCAGTTCTTC

j_call: TRBJ2-2
clone_size: NA
v_call: TRBV5-1
d_call: NA
cdr3_aa: CASSLAERKTGELFF
cdr3_nt: TGCGCCAGCAGCTTGGCCGAGCGCAAAACCGGGGAGCTGTTTTTT

j_call: TRBJ2-5
clone_size: NA
v_call: TRBV9
d_call: NA
cdr3_aa: CASSVGWAQETQYF
cdr3_nt: TGTGCCAGCAGCGTAGGGTGGGCCCAAGAGACCCAGTACTTC

j_call: TRBJ2-7
clone_size: NA
v_call: TRBV3-1/TRBV3-2
d_call: NA
cdr3_aa: CASSARRRSEQYF
cdr3_nt: TGTGCCAGCAGCGCTCGACGGAGATCCGAGCAGTACTTC

j_call: TRBJ2-1
clone_size: NA
v_call: TRBV5-4
d_call: TRBD1
cdr3_aa: CATIPGQGNNEQFF
cdr3_nt: TGTGCCACCATCCCGGGACAGGGTAACAATGAGCAGTTCTTC

j_call: TRBJ1-4
clone_size: NA
v_call: TRBV11-1
d_call: NA
cdr3_aa: CASSFGWGQNEKLFF
cdr3_nt: TGTGCCAGCAGCTTCGGATGGGGGCAGAATGAAAAACTGTTTTTT

j_call: TRBJ2-7
clone_size: NA
v_call: TRBV19
d_call: TRBD1
cdr3_aa: CASSWTGPSYEQYF
cdr3_nt: TGTGCCAGTAGTTGGACAGGTCCCTCGTACGAGCAGTACTTC

j_call: TRBJ2-7
clone_size: NA
v_call: TRBV28
d_call: NA
cdr3_aa: CASSLLPPNSYEQYF
cdr3_nt: TGTGCCAGCAGTTTATTGCCTCCTAACTCCTACGAGCAGTACTTC

j_call: TRBJ1-2
clone_size: few
v_call: TRBV5-4
d_call: NA
cdr3_aa: CASSFSGVYGYTF
cdr3_nt: TGTGCCAGCAGCTTTTCGGGGGTCTATGGCTACACCTTC

j_call: TRBJ1-1
clone_size: NA
v_call: TRBV7-8
d_call: NA
cdr3_aa: CASSLLRRAGSNTEAFF
cdr3_nt: TGTGCCAGCAGCCTCCTTAGGCGTGCGGGGTCAAACACTGAAGCTTTCTTT

j_call: TRBJ2-2
clone_size: NA
v_call: TRBV10-2
d_call: NA
cdr3_aa: CASRNLDQGLTGELFF
cdr3_nt: TGCGCCAGCCGGAACCTTGACCAGGGTCTTACCGGGGAGCTGTTTTTT

j_call: TRBJ2-2
clone_size: NA
v_call: TRBV5-1
d_call: TRBD2
cdr3_aa: CASGLFAGGTGELFF
cdr3_nt: TGCGCCAGCGGGCTTTTTGCGGGGGGCACCGGGGAGCTGTTTTTT

j_call: TRBJ2-3
clone_size: NA
v_call: TRBV5-4
d_call: TRBD2
cdr3_aa: CASSSRLAGSTDTQYF
cdr3_nt: TGTGCCAGCAGCTCAAGACTAGCGGGTTCCACAGATACGCAGTATTTT

j_call: TRBJ1-2
clone_size: NA
v_call: TRBV6-5
d_call: NA
cdr3_aa: CASTVNYGYTF
cdr3_nt: TGTGCCAGCACGGTCAACTATGGCTACACCTTC

j_call: TRBJ1-1
clone_size: NA
v_call: TRBV30
d_call: TRBD1
cdr3_aa: CAWKTQGHTEAFF
cdr3_nt: TGTGCCTGGAAAACACAGGGGCACACTGAAGCTTTCTTT

j_call: TRBJ1-3
clone_size: once
v_call: TRBV5-6
d_call: NA
cdr3_aa: CASTPGGSGVDGNTIYF
cdr3_nt: TGTGCCAGCACCCCCGGCGGATCAGGGGTCGACGGAAACACCATATATTTT

j_call: TRBJ1-1
clone_size: NA
v_call: TRBV4-3
d_call: NA
cdr3_aa: CASSQDRQNTEAFF
cdr3_nt: TGCGCCAGCAGCCAAGACCGACAGAACACTGAAGCTTTCTTT

j_call: TRBJ1-5
clone_size: NA
v_call: TRBV18
d_call: NA
cdr3_aa: CASSPQGTSQPQHF
cdr3_nt: TGTGCCAGCTCACCCCAAGGGACAAGTCAGCCCCAGCATTTT

j_call: TRBJ1-6
clone_size: NA
v_call: TRBV28
d_call: NA
cdr3_aa: CASSLTQGALVFSPLHF
cdr3_nt: TGTGCCAGCAGTTTAACGCAAGGGGCCTTGGTTTTTTCACCCCTCCACTTT

j_call: TRBJ1-2
clone_size: NA
v_call: TRBV19
d_call: NA
cdr3_aa: CASNSGVGRNLDYGYTF
cdr3_nt: TGTGCCAGTAATAGTGGCGTGGGCAGGAATTTGGACTATGGCTACACCTTC

j_call: TRBJ2-3
clone_size: NA
v_call: TRBV25-1
d_call: TRBD1
cdr3_aa: CASSGTATDTQYF
cdr3_nt: TGTGCCAGCAGCGGGACAGCCACAGATACGCAGTATTTT

j_call: TRBJ1-1
clone_size: NA
v_call: TRBV6-1
d_call: TRBD1
cdr3_aa: CASSDGQGAREAFF
cdr3_nt: TGTGCCAGCAGTGACGGACAGGGGGCGAGAGAAGCTTTCTTT

j_call: TRBJ2-3
clone_size: once
v_call: TRBV10-3
d_call: NA
cdr3_aa: CAISESHRRTDTQYF
cdr3_nt: TGTGCCATCAGTGAGTCGCACAGACGCACAGATACGCAGTATTTT

j_call: TRBJ1-3
clone_size: NA
v_call: TRBV25-1
d_call: NA
cdr3_aa: CATRGGGSSGNTIYF
cdr3_nt: TGTGCCACCCGGGGCGGGGGGAGCTCTGGAAACACCATATATTTT

j_call: TRBJ1-4
clone_size: NA
v_call: TRBV5-5
d_call: NA
cdr3_aa: CASSSSTRNEKLFF
cdr3_nt: TGTGCCAGCAGCTCATCGACAAGAAATGAAAAACTGTTTTTT

j_call: TRBJ1-2
clone_size: NA
v_call: TRBV4-3
d_call: TRBD1
cdr3_aa: CASSQGNQGAYGYTF
cdr3_nt: TGCGCCAGCAGCCAAGGCAACCAGGGGGCCTATGGCTACACCTTC

j_call: TRBJ2-1
clone_size: NA
v_call: TRBV10-3
d_call: TRBD2
cdr3_aa: CAIKRDSGRAHEQFF
cdr3_nt: TGTGCCATCAAGCGGGATAGCGGGAGGGCTCATGAGCAGTTCTTC

j_call: TRBJ2-5
clone_size: NA
v_call: TRBV9
d_call: NA
cdr3_aa: CASSVRGKETQYF
cdr3_nt: TGTGCCAGCAGCGTAAGGGGGAAAGAGACCCAGTACTTC

j_call: TRBJ2-5
clone_size: NA
v_call: TRBV7-9
d_call: NA
cdr3_aa: CASSYGDSRGTQYF
cdr3_nt: TGTGCCAGCAGTTATGGGGACTCCCGGGGGACCCAGTACTTC

j_call: TRBJ2-3
clone_size: few
v_call: TRBV6-5
d_call: NA
cdr3_aa: CASSTQRINTDTQYF
cdr3_nt: TGTGCCAGCTCAACCCAGCGGATTAACACAGATACGCAGTATTTT

j_call: TRBJ1-1
clone_size: NA
v_call: TRBV18
d_call: NA
cdr3_aa: CASSPEGLMNTEAFF
cdr3_nt: TGTGCCAGCTCCCCTGAGGGACTCATGAACACTGAAGCTTTCTTT

j_call: TRBJ1-4
clone_size: few
v_call: TRBV9
d_call: TRBD1
cdr3_aa: CASSASGQGAREKLFF
cdr3_nt: TGTGCCAGCAGCGCCTCAGGTCAGGGGGCGCGGGAAAAACTGTTTTTT

j_call: TRBJ2-1
clone_size: NA
v_call: TRBV11-3
d_call: TRBD2
cdr3_aa: CASSFRSGSLYNEQFF
cdr3_nt: TGTGCCAGCAGCTTCCGTAGCGGGAGTCTTTACAATGAGCAGTTCTTC

j_call: TRBJ1-1
clone_size: NA
v_call: TRBV7-8
d_call: NA
cdr3_aa: CASSPHQGGTEAFF
cdr3_nt: TGTGCCAGCAGCCCTCACCAGGGAGGAACTGAAGCTTTCTTT

j_call: TRBJ1-6
clone_size: NA
v_call: TRBV18
d_call: NA
cdr3_aa: CASSPQGGNSPLHF
cdr3_nt: TGTGCCAGCTCACCGCAGGGCGGTAATTCACCCCTCCACTTT

j_call: TRBJ2-7
clone_size: NA
v_call: TRBV28
d_call: TRBD1
cdr3_aa: CASRTAGTGIYEQYF
cdr3_nt: TGTGCCAGCAGGACGGCCGGGACAGGGATCTACGAGCAGTACTTC

j_call: TRBJ2-5
clone_size: NA
v_call: TRBV29-1
d_call: NA
cdr3_aa: CSVSGQGRETQYF
cdr3_nt: TGCAGCGTTAGCGGGCAAGGCAGGGAGACCCAGTACTTC

j_call: TRBJ1-1
clone_size: many
v_call: TRBV28
d_call: NA
cdr3_aa: CASAHPNTEAFF
cdr3_nt: TGTGCCAGCGCGCATCCTAACACTGAAGCTTTCTTT

j_call: TRBJ1-1
clone_size: NA
v_call: TRBV15
d_call: TRBD1
cdr3_aa: CATSRERGTGDTEAFF
cdr3_nt: TGTGCCACCAGCAGAGAGAGGGGGACAGGTGACACTGAAGCTTTCTTT

j_call: TRBJ2-3
clone_size: NA
v_call: TRBV19
d_call: NA
cdr3_aa: CASSPSTGPFDTQYF
cdr3_nt: TGTGCCAGTAGTCCATCGACAGGACCATTCGATACGCAGTATTTT

j_call: TRBJ2-3
clone_size: once
v_call: TRBV14
d_call: NA
cdr3_aa: CASSPYTDTQYF
cdr3_nt: TGTGCCAGCAGCCCTTACACAGATACGCAGTATTTT

j_call: TRBJ2-1
clone_size: NA
v_call: TRBV7-9
d_call: TRBD2
cdr3_aa: CASSLALGTSATYNEQFF
cdr3_nt: TGTGCCAGCAGCTTAGCGTTGGGTACTAGCGCGACCTACAATGAGCAGTTCTTC

j_call: TRBJ1-3
clone_size: NA
v_call: TRBV7-9
d_call: NA
cdr3_aa: CASSWGPSGNTIYF
cdr3_nt: TGTGCCAGCAGCTGGGGCCCCTCTGGAAACACCATATATTTT

j_call: TRBJ2-7
clone_size: NA
v_call: TRBV29-1
d_call: NA
cdr3_aa: CSVEEASYEQYF
cdr3_nt: TGCAGCGTTGAAGAGGCCAGCTACGAGCAGTACTTC

j_call: TRBJ2-1
clone_size: NA
v_call: TRBV5-4
d_call: NA
cdr3_aa: CASSLARSFNEQFF
cdr3_nt: TGTGCCAGCAGCTTGGCCCGGAGTTTTAATGAGCAGTTCTTC

j_call: TRBJ1-1
clone_size: NA
v_call: TRBV5-1
d_call: NA
cdr3_aa: CASSPHMADTEAFF
cdr3_nt: TGCGCCAGCAGCCCGCACATGGCGGACACTGAAGCTTTCTTT

j_call: TRBJ1-3
clone_size: NA
v_call: TRBV11-3
d_call: NA
cdr3_aa: CASSLTSDGNTIYF
cdr3_nt: TGTGCCAGCAGCTTAACCAGCGACGGAAACACCATATATTTT

j_call: TRBJ2-5
clone_size: NA
v_call: TRBV27
d_call: TRBD2
cdr3_aa: CATQGLAGVEETQYF
cdr3_nt: TGTGCCACTCAAGGACTAGCGGGAGTGGAAGAGACCCAGTACTTC

j_call: TRBJ1-5
clone_size: once
v_call: TRBV19
d_call: NA
cdr3_aa: CASTITAGADQPQHF
cdr3_nt: TGTGCCAGTACGATTACGGCAGGGGCGGATCAGCCCCAGCATTTT

j_call: TRBJ1-1
clone_size: NA
v_call: TRBV5-1
d_call: NA
cdr3_aa: CASSTQGGGTEAFF
cdr3_nt: TGCGCCAGCAGCACGCAGGGAGGCGGCACTGAAGCTTTCTTT

j_call: TRBJ2-5
clone_size: NA
v_call: TRBV5-4
d_call: NA
cdr3_aa: CASSEEGARETQYF
cdr3_nt: TGTGCCAGCAGCGAGGAGGGGGCCCGGGAGACCCAGTACTTC